This TCR beta chain was obtained from a study of blood T cell repertoires in COVID-19. Background on the study: Whether acute or convalescent, the COVID-19 samples came from the United States, Italy and Spain. In each case, the material was cDNA or gDNA derived from T cells, B-cell-depleted T cells, or PBMCs.

The CDR3 covers 17 residues. CDR1 and CDR2 from the germline V gene are SGHRS and YFSETQ. Clones were sequenced by immunoSEQ multiplex PCR, and TCRdb holds only the in-frame ones, with some missing. The table records 250,000 or so clones, 75% to 90% of them present only once. Participants were aged 18 to 89 years from approximately 23 US areas. Participants in the exposed group had met a COVID-19 case in the 2 weeks before joining the study. Details on this clone: The junction differs from germline at one of its ends, possibly a read error.

This clonotype was sampled from a woman aged 40 to 50 who had been exposed to COVID-19. Material for sequencing was PBMCs or T cells enriched from blood (not recorded which). This chain joins TRBV5-1 and TRBJ2-2, with 16 bases that match TRBD2. For the CDR3, the DNA is TGTGCCAGCAGCATGGGACTAGCGGGAGGGCCTGACGGGGAGCTGTTTTTT. Translated, it gives CASSMGLAGGPDGELFF. The complete variable domain, with remaining parts taken from reference TRBV5-1 and TRBJ2-2, reads KAGVTQTPRYLIKTRGQQVTLSCSPISGHRSVSWYQQTPGQGLQFLFEYFSETQRNKGNFPGRFSGRQFSNSRSEMNVSTLELGDSALYLCASSMGLAGGPDGELFFGEGSRLTVL.